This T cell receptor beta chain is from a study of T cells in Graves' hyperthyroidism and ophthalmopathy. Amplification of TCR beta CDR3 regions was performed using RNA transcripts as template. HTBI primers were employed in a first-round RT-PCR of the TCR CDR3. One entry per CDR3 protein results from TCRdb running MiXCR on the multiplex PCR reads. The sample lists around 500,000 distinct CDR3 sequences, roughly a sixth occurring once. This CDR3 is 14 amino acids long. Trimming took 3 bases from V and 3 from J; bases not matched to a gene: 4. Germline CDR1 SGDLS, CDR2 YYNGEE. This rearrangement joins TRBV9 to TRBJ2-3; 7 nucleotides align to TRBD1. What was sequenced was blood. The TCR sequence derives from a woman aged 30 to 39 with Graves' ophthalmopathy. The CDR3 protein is CASSDKTGTDTQYF. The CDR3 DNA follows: TGTGCCAGCAGCGATAAGACAGGGACAGATACGCAGTATTTT.